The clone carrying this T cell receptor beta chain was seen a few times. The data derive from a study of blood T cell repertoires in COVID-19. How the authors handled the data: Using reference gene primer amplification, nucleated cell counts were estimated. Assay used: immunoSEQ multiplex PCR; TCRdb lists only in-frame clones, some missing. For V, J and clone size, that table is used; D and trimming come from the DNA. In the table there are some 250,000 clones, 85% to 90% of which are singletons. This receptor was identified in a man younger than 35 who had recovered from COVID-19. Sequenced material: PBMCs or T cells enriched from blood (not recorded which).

The CDR3 loop reads CASSLSRTGNFDYGYTF. CDR3 bases: TGTGCCAGCAGTTTATCTCGGACAGGCAACTTTGACTATGGCTACACCTTC. This chain links TRBV27 with TRBJ1-2; 7 bases are a match to TRBD1. The CDR3 runs 17 residues. Germline trimming cut 0 bases from V and 3 bases from J; bases unmatched to any gene: 10. Germline CDR1 and CDR2: MNHEY and SMNVEV (reference sequence).